What follows is one T cell receptor (beta chain) and its context. Its antigen is as yet unknown. A clone one base away is much larger, so this may be a read error. Amplification yielded TCR beta CDR3 regions, with RNA transcripts as the source. The primer set for the first-round RT-PCR of the TCR CDR3 was HTBI. TCRdb re-called the multiplex PCR reads through MiXCR, storing one row per CDR3 protein. The repertoire includes hundreds of thousands of distinct CDR3 sequences, 13% to 15% of them detected once, and 10% sits in the top ten. This sample was included in a study of T cells in Graves' hyperthyroidism and ophthalmopathy. Study results and limitations: Among thyroid clonotypes expanded above 0.001, most also appeared in blood. Ophthalmopathy was separated from stable hyperthyroidism by a 13 V-J model.

Sequenced sample: blood. The clonotype originates from a woman between 18 and 29 years old with Graves' hyperthyroidism.

This chain's CDR3 is CASDAPMVSGNTDTQYF. The CDR3 DNA reads as TGTGCCAGTGACGCTCCAATGGTTAGCGGGAACACAGATACGCAGTATTTT. The chain links TRBV6-2 or TRBV6-3 to TRBJ2-3, with 8 nucleotides matching TRBD2. In germline, CDR1 is MNHEY, CDR2 SVGEGT. The CDR3 totals 17 residues. V lost 9 bases and J lost 2; bases outside the gene matches: 16.